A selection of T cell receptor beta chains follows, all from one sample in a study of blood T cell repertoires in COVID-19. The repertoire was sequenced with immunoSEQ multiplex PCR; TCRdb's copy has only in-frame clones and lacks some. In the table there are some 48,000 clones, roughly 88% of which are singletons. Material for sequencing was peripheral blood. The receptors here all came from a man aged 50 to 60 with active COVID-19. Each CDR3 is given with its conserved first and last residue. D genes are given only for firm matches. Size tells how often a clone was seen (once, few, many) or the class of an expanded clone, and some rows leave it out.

CASCTLGGEPSTDTQYF,TGTGCCAGCTGTACTTTAGGGGGGGAACCTAGCACAGATACGCAGTATTTT,NA,TRBV5-8,NA,TRBJ2-3
CASSSTAPTVLAKNIQYF,TGTGCCAGCAGCTCAACCGCACCGACAGTCTTAGCCAAAAACATTCAGTACTTC,NA,TRBV7-2,NA,TRBJ2-4
CASSITNPSREQYF,TGTGCCAGCAGTATAACGAATCCTTCGAGGGAGCAGTACTTC,NA,TRBV2,NA,TRBJ2-7
CASSRGLPAYYGYTF,TGTGCCAGCAGCCGTGGACTGCCAGCCTATTATGGCTACACCTTC,NA,TRBV6-5,NA,TRBJ1-2
CSAAGTSGGAPDTQYF,TGCAGCGCCGCCGGGACTAGCGGGGGGGCCCCAGATACGCAGTATTTT,NA,TRBV29-1,TRBD2,TRBJ2-3
CASSLGVGGYNEQFF,TGTGCCAGCAGCTTAGGTGTTGGGGGGTACAATGAGCAGTTCTTC,NA,TRBV13,NA,TRBJ2-1
CASTESPTPGNTIYF,TGTGCCAGCACTGAAAGTCCGACTCCTGGAAACACCATATATTTT,NA,TRBV6-1,NA,TRBJ1-3
CASSQDLGQHLYGYTF,TGCGCCAGCAGCCAAGATCTAGGACAGCACCTCTATGGCTACACCTTC,NA,TRBV4-1,NA,TRBJ1-2
CASSPRGGGRIEETQYF,TGTGCCAGCAGTCCCCGGGGGGGCGGGAGGATTGAAGAGACCCAGTACTTC,NA,TRBV6-6,TRBD2,TRBJ2-5
CASSLAGYDYGYTF,TGCGCCAGCAGCTTGGCGGGGTACGACTATGGCTACACCTTC,NA,TRBV5-1,NA,TRBJ1-2
CASSPNRQGEAFF,TGTGCCAGCAGCCCAAACCGACAGGGTGAAGCTTTCTTT,NA,TRBV7-8,TRBD1,TRBJ1-1
CASSQTTSGSYNEQFF,TGTGCCAGCAGCCAAACGACTAGCGGGAGTTACAATGAGCAGTTCTTC,NA,TRBV4-2,TRBD2,TRBJ2-1
CATFGGGAFF,TGTGCCACCTTCGGGGGGGGAGCTTTCTTT,NA,TRBV10-3,NA,TRBJ1-1
CASSYDGASTDTQYF,TGTGCCAGCAGTTATGACGGAGCTAGCACAGATACGCAGTATTTT,once,TRBV6-5,NA,TRBJ2-3
CASSLAGAGSSSPLHF,TGTGCCAGCAGTTTAGCGGGGGCCGGATCTAGTTCACCCCTCCACTTT,NA,TRBV27,NA,TRBJ1-6
CASSYGTSPQETQYF,TGTGCCAGCAGTTACGGGACTAGTCCCCAAGAGACCCAGTACTTC,NA,TRBV6-5,TRBD2,TRBJ2-5
CASSPLNQPQHF,TGTGCCAGCAGCCCGTTAAATCAGCCCCAGCATTTT,NA,TRBV7-9,NA,TRBJ1-5
CASSYSRTGELFF,TGTGCCAGCAGTTACTCGAGGACCGGGGAGCTGTTTTTT,NA,TRBV6-5,NA,TRBJ2-2
CASSTPTGLFF,TGTGCCAGCAGCACTCCAACGGGGCTGTTTTTT,NA,TRBV9,NA,TRBJ1-4
CASGGGSGANVLTF,TGTGCCAGCGGGGGGGGCTCTGGGGCCAACGTCCTGACTTTC,NA,TRBV2,TRBD2,TRBJ2-6
CASSYSRALNYGYTF,TGTGCCAGCAGTTACAGCAGGGCCCTTAACTATGGCTACACCTTC,NA,TRBV6-5,NA,TRBJ1-2
CASSPEGAGYTF,TGTGCCAGCAGCCCCGAAGGGGCTGGCTACACCTTC,once,TRBV7-9,NA,TRBJ1-2
CASSRVGVTYNEQFF,TGTGCCAGCAGCCGCGTAGGGGTGACCTACAATGAGCAGTTCTTC,NA,TRBV7-2,NA,TRBJ2-1
CSAEATETQYF,TGCAGTGCTGAGGCCACAGAGACCCAGTACTTC,NA,TRBV20-1,NA,TRBJ2-5